Each of the 7 T cell receptor beta chains below was sequenced from the same sample in a study of T cells generated in artificial thymic organoids. Artificial thymic organoids aggregated human hematopoietic stem and progenitor cells with human DLL1-expressing MS5 murine stromal cells. Residual T cells were removed by FACS sorting CD34+CD3- progenitor cells before seeding the organoids. These receptors are not linked to any known antigen. TCRalpha and TCRbeta libraries were amplified separately by semi-nested PCR with TRAC or TRBC reverse primers. TCRdb used MiXCR to reprocess the 5' RACE reads, holding one entry per CDR3 protein. The data contain fewer than 9,500 distinct CDR3 sequences, approximately 24% of them seen just once; the ten biggest clones take up about 3%. Sequencing input: naive CD8+ T cells grown in artificial thymic organoids from cord blood stem and progenitor cells. Subset specified: CD3+TCRalphabeta+CD8SP T cells; for blood, CD45RO-CCR7+ naive CD8+ T cells. The source of these receptors is a human donor who gave cord blood stem cells for thymic organoid culture, a cardiac surgery patient who gave postnatal thymus, or a blood donor (not recorded which).

Sample share makes this clonotype medium-sized. This chain connects TRBV4-3 to TRBJ2-2; D assignment may be TRBD1 or TRBD2 (6 bases each). CDR1 LGHNA and CDR2 YSLEER come from the germline V gene. The CDR3 covers 16 residues. The V end lost 1 base, the J end lost 0 bases, and 9 bases lay between the germline ends. Here the CDR3 DNA reads TGCGCCAGCAGCCAAGTGGAGGGGGCGAACACCGGGGAGCTGTTTTTT. Its protein is CASSQVEGANTGELFF.

This clonotype is deemed medium-sized. The chain couples TRBV4-1 to TRBJ2-3; the D is unclear. Trimming took 3 bases from V and 9 from J, leaving 10 bases between them. This CDR3 has 12 residues. The V gene's germline CDR1 is MGHRA and CDR2 YSYEKL. The CDR3 region has the DNA TGCGCCAGCAGCCAGCCGGGCCGGACGCAGTATTTT. Residues: CASSQPGRTQYF.

Of note for this clonotype: No conserved phenylalanine or tryptophan is present at the end of the CDR3, so a read error is the likely explanation. The V gene is TRBV6-2 or TRBV6-3, the J gene TRBJ1-1; TRBD1 matches 8 bases. With V trimmed by 1 base and J by 7 bases, 2 bases remained unmatched. The CDR3 extends over 13 amino acids. The germline gives CDR1 MNHEY, CDR2 SVGEGT. The DNA for the CDR3 is TGTGCCAGCAGTTACTGCAGGGGGCTTGAAGCTTTCTCT. Its translation is CASSYCRGLEAFS.

This chain joins TRBV9 and TRBJ2-5, with D possibly being TRBD2 (5 bases). CDR1 is SGDLS and CDR2 is YYNGEE in the germline V gene. The V and J ends lost 3 bases and 5 bases respectively, with 20 bases between them. The CDR3 contains 16 residues. This CDR3 is CASSGRTQEPSETQYF. The DNA for the CDR3 is TGTGCCAGCAGCGGTCGGACTCAGGAACCCAGTGAGACCCAGTACTTC.

Points on this clonotype: Germline is not matched at one junction end, which may reflect a read error. The chain recombines TRBV4-3 with TRBJ2-3; the D gene is possibly TRBD1 (6 bases). Germline lookup yields CDR1 LGHNA and CDR2 YSLEER. CDR3 length equals 14 residues. DNA of the CDR3: TGCGCCGGCAGCCAGGGGTGGCCCACAGATACGCAGTATTTT. Translation: CAGSQGWPTDTQYF.

The CDR3 DNA reads as TGTGCCAGCAAGGGGAGGGAATACGGCACAGATACGCAGTATTTT. The encoded protein is CASKGREYGTDTQYF. The chain links TRBV9 to TRBJ2-3; 7 positions match TRBD2. The trim removed 6 bases at V and 1 base at J, leaving 8 bases unmatched. This CDR3 is 15 amino acids long. CDR1 SGDLS and CDR2 YYNGEE come from the germline V gene. The full variable domain, in which reference TRBV9 and TRBJ2-3 provide the parts outside the CDR3, is DSGVTQTPKHLITATGQRVTLRCSPRSGDLSVYWYQQSLDQGLQFLIQYYNGEERAKGNILERFSAQQFPDLHSELNLSSLELGDSALYFCASKGREYGTDTQYFGPGTRLTVL.

This clonotype is deemed medium-sized. The chain combines TRBV25-1 with TRBJ2-3, with 12 bases fitting TRBD2. CDR1 is MGHDK, CDR2 SYGVNS, per germline. J lost 4 bases, V lost 4 bases, and 6 bases had no gene match. This CDR3 has 16 amino acids. The CDR3 DNA follows: TGTGCCAGCAGTGGCCCGACTAGCGGGGGCTCAGATACGCAGTATTTT. This encodes CASSGPTSGGSDTQYF.